The source of this T cell receptor beta chain is a study of beta chain features in type 1 diabetes. Study at large: All of the samples together had around 110,000,000 sorted cells examined.

This clone has only a few counts. The antigen remains undetermined. The CDR3 has 13 residues. Deletions cut 2 bases from V and 4 bases from J, with 9 bases between. Germline CDR1 reads KGHSH; CDR2 reads LQKENI. General observations from the study: Naive, central memory and regulatory TCRB repertoires appeared more similar among patients than healthy donors. A moderate, significant TCRB CDR3 shortening appeared in type 1 diabetes across four CD4+ subsets. For type 1 diabetes patients, VDJ junctions showed fewer insertions and more deletions.

What was sequenced were expressed TCRB transcripts, since all of the isolated RNA had been reverse transcribed. The protocol was immunoSEQ multiplex PCR, while the TCRdb copy is restricted to in-frame clones and leaves out a portion. The sample has about 160,000 clones, 9% to 10% seen once; the top ten hold 0.65% to 0.9%. The V gene is TRBV18, the J gene TRBJ2-7, with no clear D. The sequenced sample was central memory CD4+ T cells from blood. This TCR was sampled from a woman aged 25 to 39 with type 1 diabetes. For the CDR3, the DNA is TGTGCCAGCTCACCAAGTTCCGCGTACGAGCAGTACTTC. It translates to CASSPSSAYEQYF.